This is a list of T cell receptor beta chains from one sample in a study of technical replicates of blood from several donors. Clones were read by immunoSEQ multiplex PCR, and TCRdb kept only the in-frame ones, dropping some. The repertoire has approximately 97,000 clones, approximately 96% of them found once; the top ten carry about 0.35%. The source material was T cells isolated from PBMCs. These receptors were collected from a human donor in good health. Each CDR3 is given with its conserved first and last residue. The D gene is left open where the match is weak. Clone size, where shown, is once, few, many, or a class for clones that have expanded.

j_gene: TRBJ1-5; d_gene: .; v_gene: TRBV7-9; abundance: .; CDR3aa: CASSPSLERQPQHF; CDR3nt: TGTGCCAGCAGCCCTAGTCTAGAGAGACAGCCCCAGCATTTT
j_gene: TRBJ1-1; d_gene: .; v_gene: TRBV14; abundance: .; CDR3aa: CASSDFNTEAFF; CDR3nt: TGTGCCAGCAGCGACTTTAACACTGAAGCTTTCTTT
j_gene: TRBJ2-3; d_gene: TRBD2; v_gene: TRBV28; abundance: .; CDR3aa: CASSLGLAGPSPSTDTQYF; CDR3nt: TGTGCCAGCAGTTTAGGACTAGCGGGTCCCTCACCTAGCACAGATACGCAGTATTTT
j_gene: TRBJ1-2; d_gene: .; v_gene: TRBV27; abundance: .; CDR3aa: CASSDLAGYYGYTF; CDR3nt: TGTGCCAGCAGTGATCTTGCCGGTTACTATGGCTACACCTTC
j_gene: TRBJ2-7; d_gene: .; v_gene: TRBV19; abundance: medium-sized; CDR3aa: CASTGGTSYEQYF; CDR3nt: TGTGCCAGCACAGGAGGGACCTCCTACGAGCAGTACTTC
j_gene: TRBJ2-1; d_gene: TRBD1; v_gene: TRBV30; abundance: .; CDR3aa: CAWGGDRVFEQFF; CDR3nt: TGTGCCTGGGGAGGAGACAGGGTTTTCGAGCAGTTCTTC
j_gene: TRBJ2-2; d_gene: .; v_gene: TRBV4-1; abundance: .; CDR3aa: CASSQGQLGGELFF; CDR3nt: TGCGCCAGCAGCCAAGGACAGCTTGGCGGGGAGCTGTTTTTT
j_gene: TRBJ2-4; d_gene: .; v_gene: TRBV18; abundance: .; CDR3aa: CASSPPRTLAKNIQYF; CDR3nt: TGTGCCAGCTCACCACCGAGGACTTTGGCCAAAAACATTCAGTACTTC
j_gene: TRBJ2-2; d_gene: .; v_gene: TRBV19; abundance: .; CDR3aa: CASSVRTAPTGELFF; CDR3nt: TGTGCCAGTAGTGTCCGGACAGCCCCTACCGGGGAGCTGTTTTTT
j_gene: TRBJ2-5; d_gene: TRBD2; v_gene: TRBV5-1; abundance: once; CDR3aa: CASSLTGGQETQYF; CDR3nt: TGCGCCAGCAGCCTAACCGGGGGGCAAGAGACCCAGTACTTC
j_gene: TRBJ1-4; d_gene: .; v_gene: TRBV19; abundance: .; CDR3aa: CASISRGFPHNEKLFF; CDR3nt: TGTGCCAGTATCTCAAGGGGGTTCCCACATAATGAAAAACTGTTTTTT
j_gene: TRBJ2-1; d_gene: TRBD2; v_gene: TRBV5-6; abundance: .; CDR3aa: CASSLAGVYNEQFF; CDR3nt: TGTGCCAGCAGCTTAGCGGGAGTCTACAATGAGCAGTTCTTC
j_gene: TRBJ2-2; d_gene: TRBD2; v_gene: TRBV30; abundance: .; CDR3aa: CAWNLAGAPIAGELFF; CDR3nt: TGTGCCTGGAACCTAGCGGGAGCTCCCATCGCCGGGGAGCTGTTTTTT
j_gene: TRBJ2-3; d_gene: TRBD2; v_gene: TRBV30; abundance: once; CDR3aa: CAWSSGGYTDTQYF; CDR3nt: TGTGCCTGGAGCTCCGGGGGGTACACAGATACGCAGTATTTT
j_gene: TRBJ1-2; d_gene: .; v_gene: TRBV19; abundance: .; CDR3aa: CASSIPGLPNYGYTF; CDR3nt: TGTGCCAGTAGTATCCCAGGACTCCCGAACTATGGCTACACCTTC
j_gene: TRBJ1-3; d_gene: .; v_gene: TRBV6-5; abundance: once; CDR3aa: CASRNRVSGNTIYF; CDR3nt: TGTGCCAGCAGAAACAGAGTCTCTGGAAACACCATATATTTT
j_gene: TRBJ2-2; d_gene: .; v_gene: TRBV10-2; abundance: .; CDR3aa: CASSDPPILGELFF; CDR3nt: TGCGCCAGCAGTGATCCCCCTATCTTGGGGGAGCTGTTTTTT
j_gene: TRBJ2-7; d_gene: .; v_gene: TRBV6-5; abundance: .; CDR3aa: CARRDSSYEQYF; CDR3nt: TGTGCCAGGCGGGACAGCTCCTACGAGCAGTACTTC
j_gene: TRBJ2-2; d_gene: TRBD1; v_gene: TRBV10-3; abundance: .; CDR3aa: CAISEGQGSTGELFF; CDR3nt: TGTGCCATCAGTGAGGGACAGGGGTCCACCGGGGAGCTGTTTTTT
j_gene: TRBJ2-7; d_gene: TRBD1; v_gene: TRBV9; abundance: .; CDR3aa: CASSVAVAGGEQYF; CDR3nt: TGTGCCAGCAGCGTAGCTGTGGCAGGGGGCGAGCAGTACTTC
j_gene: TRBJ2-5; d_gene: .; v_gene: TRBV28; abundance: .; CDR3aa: CASSSQGLSETQYF; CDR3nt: TGTGCCAGCAGTTCCCAGGGCCTGTCCGAGACCCAGTACTTC
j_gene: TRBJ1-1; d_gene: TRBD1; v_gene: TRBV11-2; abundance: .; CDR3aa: CASSPLWDRGRVTEAFF; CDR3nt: TGTGCCAGCAGCCCTCTTTGGGACAGGGGGCGAGTCACTGAAGCTTTCTTT
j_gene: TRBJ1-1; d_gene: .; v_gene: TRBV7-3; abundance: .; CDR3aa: CASSQSGGRSEAFF; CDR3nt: TGTGCCAGCAGCCAATCCGGGGGGCGGTCTGAAGCTTTCTTT
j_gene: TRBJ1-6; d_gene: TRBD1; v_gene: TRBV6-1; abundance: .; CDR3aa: CASSPLQGEVSPLHF; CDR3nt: TGTGCCAGCAGTCCATTACAGGGGGAAGTTTCACCCCTCCACTTT
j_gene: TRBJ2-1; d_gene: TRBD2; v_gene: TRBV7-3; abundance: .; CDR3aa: CASSGGTSGRFSYNEQFF; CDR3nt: TGTGCCAGCAGCGGGGGGACTAGCGGGAGGTTCTCCTACAATGAGCAGTTCTTC
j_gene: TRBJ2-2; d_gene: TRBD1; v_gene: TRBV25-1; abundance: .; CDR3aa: CASSEEGATGELFF; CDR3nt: TGTGCCAGCAGTGAAGAGGGGGCCACCGGGGAGCTGTTTTTT
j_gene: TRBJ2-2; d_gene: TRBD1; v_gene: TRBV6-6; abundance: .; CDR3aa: CASSYRTGGFGELFF; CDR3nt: TGTGCCAGCAGTTATCGGACAGGGGGCTTCGGGGAGCTGTTTTTT
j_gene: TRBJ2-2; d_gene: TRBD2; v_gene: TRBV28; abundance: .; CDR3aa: CASSLGGLAGVGGELFF; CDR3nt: TGTGCCAGCAGTTTAGGGGGGCTAGCGGGAGTTGGCGGGGAGCTGTTTTTT
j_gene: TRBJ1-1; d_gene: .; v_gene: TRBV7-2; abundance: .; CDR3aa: CASSIVGQQNTEAFF; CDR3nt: TGTGCCAGCAGCATAGTGGGCCAGCAGAACACTGAAGCTTTCTTT
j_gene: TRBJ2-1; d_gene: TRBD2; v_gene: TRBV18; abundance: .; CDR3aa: CASSPRGEVGEQFF; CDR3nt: TGTGCCAGCTCACCCCGGGGGGAAGTAGGTGAGCAGTTCTTC
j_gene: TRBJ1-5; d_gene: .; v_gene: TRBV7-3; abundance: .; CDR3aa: CASSLIGSGWGHLVGNQPQHF; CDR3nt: TGTGCCAGCAGCTTAATAGGTTCGGGGTGGGGTCATTTGGTGGGCAATCAGCCCCAGCATTTT
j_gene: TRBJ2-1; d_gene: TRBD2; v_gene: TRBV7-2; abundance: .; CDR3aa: CASTGLPYNEQFF; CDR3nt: TGTGCCAGCACGGGACTACCTTACAATGAGCAGTTCTTC
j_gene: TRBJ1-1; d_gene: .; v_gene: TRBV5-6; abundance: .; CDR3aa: CASRPLSENTEAFF; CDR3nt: TGTGCCAGCAGACCCCTTTCAGAGAACACTGAAGCTTTCTTT
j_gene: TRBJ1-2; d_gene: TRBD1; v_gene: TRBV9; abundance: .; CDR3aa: CASSDPDRGFGSYGYTF; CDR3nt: TGTGCCAGCAGCGACCCGGACAGGGGATTCGGAAGCTATGGCTACACCTTC
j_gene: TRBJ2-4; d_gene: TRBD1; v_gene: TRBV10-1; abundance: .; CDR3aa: CASGLQGVAKNIQYF; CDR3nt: TGCGCCAGCGGGCTACAGGGGGTAGCCAAAAACATTCAGTACTTC
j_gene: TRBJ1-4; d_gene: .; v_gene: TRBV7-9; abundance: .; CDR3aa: CASSFGEEKLFF; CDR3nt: TGTGCCAGCAGCTTCGGGGAGGAAAAACTGTTTTTT
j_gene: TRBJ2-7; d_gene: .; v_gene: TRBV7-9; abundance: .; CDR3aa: CATDSYEQYF; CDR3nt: TGTGCCACGGACAGTTACGAGCAGTACTTC
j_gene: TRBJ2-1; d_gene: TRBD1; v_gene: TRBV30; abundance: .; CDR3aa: CAWSPGQLPNEQFF; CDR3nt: TGTGCCTGGAGCCCGGGACAGCTTCCTAATGAGCAGTTCTTC
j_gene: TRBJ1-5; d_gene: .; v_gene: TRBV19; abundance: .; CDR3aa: CASRDRTINQPQHF; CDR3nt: TGTGCCAGTAGAGACAGAACGATCAATCAGCCCCAGCATTTT
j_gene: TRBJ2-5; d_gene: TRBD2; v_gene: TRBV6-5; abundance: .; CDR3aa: CASSPGLAVETQYF; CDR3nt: TGTGCCAGCAGTCCGGGACTAGCGGTGGAGACCCAGTACTTC
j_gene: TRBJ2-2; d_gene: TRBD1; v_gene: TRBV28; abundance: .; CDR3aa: CASSLGRGTGELFF; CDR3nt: TGTGCCAGCAGTTTGGGCAGGGGGACCGGGGAGCTGTTTTTT
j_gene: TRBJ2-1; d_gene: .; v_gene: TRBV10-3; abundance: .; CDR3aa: CATTLDSYNEQFF; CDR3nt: TGTGCCACAACGTTGGACAGTTACAATGAGCAGTTCTTC
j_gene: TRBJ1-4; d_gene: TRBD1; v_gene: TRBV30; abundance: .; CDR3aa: CAWSPDRNNEKLFF; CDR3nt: TGTGCCTGGAGTCCGGACAGGAATAATGAAAAACTGTTTTTT
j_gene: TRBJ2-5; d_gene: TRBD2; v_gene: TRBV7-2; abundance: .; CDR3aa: CASSVRTSGRETQYF; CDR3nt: TGTGCCAGCAGCGTTCGGACTAGCGGGAGGGAGACCCAGTACTTC
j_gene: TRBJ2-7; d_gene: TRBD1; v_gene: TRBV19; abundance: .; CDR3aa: CASPDPLQGYEQYF; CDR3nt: TGTGCCAGTCCCGACCCTCTACAGGGGTATGAGCAGTACTTC
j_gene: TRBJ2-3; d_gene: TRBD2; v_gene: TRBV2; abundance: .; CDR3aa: CASRRTSGSYTDTQYF; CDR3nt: TGTGCCAGCAGGAGGACTAGCGGTAGTTACACAGATACGCAGTATTTT
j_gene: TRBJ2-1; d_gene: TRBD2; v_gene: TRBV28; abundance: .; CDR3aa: CASSWGLAGGPFSHEQFF; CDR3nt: TGTGCCAGCAGCTGGGGACTAGCGGGAGGGCCGTTCAGTCATGAGCAGTTCTTC
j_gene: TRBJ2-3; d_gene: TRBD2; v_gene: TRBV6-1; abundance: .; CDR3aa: CASSEATSGSPDTQYF; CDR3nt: TGTGCCAGCAGTGAAGCGACTAGCGGGAGTCCAGATACGCAGTATTTT
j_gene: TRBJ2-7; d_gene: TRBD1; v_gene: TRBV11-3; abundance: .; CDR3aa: CASSPGTGHEQYF; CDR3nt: TGTGCCAGCAGCCCCGGGACAGGGCACGAGCAGTACTTC
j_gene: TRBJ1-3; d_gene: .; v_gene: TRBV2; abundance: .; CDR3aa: CATSGGLGNTIYF; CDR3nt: TGTGCCACCTCGGGAGGGCTTGGAAACACCATATATTTT
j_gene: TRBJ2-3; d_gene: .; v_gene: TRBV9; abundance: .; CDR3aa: CASSPPTGFFTDTQYF; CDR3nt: TGTGCCAGCAGCCCTCCGACAGGTTTTTTCACAGATACGCAGTATTTT
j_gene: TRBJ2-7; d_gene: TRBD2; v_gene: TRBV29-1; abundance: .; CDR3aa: CSVSGRVSYEQYF; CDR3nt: TGCAGCGTTAGCGGGAGGGTCTCCTACGAGCAGTACTTC
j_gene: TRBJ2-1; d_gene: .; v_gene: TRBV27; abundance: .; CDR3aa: CASGQGYEQFF; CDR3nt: TGTGCCAGCGGGCAGGGTTATGAGCAGTTCTTC
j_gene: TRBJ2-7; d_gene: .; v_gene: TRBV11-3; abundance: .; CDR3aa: CASSLDSGYEQYF; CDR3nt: TGTGCCAGCAGCTTAGATTCAGGCTACGAGCAGTACTTC
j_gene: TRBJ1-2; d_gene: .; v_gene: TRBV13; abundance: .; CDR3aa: CASSLGGIYTGVDGYTF; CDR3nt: TGTGCCAGCAGCTTAGGTGGAATCTATACGGGGGTGGATGGCTACACCTTC